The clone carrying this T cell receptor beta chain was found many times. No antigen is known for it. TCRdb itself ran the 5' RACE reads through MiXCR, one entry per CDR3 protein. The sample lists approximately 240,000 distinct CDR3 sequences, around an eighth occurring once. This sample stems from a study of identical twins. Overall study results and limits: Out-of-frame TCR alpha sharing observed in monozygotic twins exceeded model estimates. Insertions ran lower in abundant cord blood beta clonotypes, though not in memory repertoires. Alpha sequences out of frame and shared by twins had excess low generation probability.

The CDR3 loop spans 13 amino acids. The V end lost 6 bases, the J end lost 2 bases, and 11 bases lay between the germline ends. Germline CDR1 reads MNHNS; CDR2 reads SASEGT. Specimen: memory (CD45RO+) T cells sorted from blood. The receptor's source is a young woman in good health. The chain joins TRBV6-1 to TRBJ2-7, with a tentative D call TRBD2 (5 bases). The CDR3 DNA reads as TGTGCCAGCAGGCCGAGCGGTACCTACGAGCAGTACTTC. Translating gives CASRPSGTYEQYF.